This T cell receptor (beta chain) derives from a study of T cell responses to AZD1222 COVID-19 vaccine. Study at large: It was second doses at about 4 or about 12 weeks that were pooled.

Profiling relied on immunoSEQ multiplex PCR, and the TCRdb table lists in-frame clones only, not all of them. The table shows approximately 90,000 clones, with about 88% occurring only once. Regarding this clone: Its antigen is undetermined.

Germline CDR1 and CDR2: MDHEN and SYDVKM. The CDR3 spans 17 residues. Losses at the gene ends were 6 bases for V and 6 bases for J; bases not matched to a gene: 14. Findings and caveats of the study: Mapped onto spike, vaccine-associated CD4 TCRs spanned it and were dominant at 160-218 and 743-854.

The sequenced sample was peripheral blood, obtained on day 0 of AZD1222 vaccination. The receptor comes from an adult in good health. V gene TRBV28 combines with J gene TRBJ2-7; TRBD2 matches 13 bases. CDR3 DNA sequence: TGTGCCAGCAGCTTGCTAACTAGCGGGAGGGCCGGGCTCGAGCAGTACTTC. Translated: CASSLLTSGRAGLEQYF.